The source of this T cell receptor (beta chain) is a study of cytomegalovirus exposure and HLA in healthy donors. Study information: For the roughly 390 genotyped donors, 75% to 90% fell within the Caucasian-associated ancestry cluster. Whole-study results and caveats: TCR beta sequences reportedly predicted most subjects' HLA-A and HLA-B alleles accurately.

Points on this clone: Its antigen is unknown.

V dropped 2 bases and J dropped 1 base, with 6 bases sitting between them. CDR1 is SEHNR, CDR2 FQNEAQ, per germline (reference sequence). This CDR3 is built from 13 residues. PCR used 60 Vbeta primers and 13 Jbeta primers. The assay was immunoSEQ multiplex PCR, and TCRdb's table has in-frame clones only and misses some. The sample lists around 190,000 clones, 70% to 75% seen once, with about 4.8% in the top ten. At collection, donors were nominally healthy, but unrecorded immune exposures were probable. Sequenced sample: PBMCs. The rearrangement links TRBV7-9 to TRBJ2-7; no clear D. This sequence originates from a man younger than 45 in good health and CMV-seropositive. In DNA form, the CDR3 reads TGTGCCAGCAGCTTATCCCATTCCTACGAGCAGTACTTC. It encodes CASSLSHSYEQYF. The variable domain in full, completed from reference TRBV7-9 and TRBJ2-7, reads DTGVSQNPRHKITKRGQNVTFRCDPISEHNRLYWYRQTLGQGPEFLTYFQNEAQLEKSRLLSDRFSAERPKGSFSTLEIQRTEQGDSAMYLCASSLSHSYEQYFGPGTRLTVT.